The 25 T cell receptor beta chains presented below share a single source sample, sequenced in a study of CD8 T cells in ankylosing spondylitis. MiXCR, applied by TCRdb to the 5' RACE reads, yields one record per CDR3 protein. Of about 500,000 distinct CDR3 sequences listed, approximately 11% are singletons. For these receptors, no antigen is known. Study-level points and caveats: Seemingly distinctive of ankylosing spondylitis blood was a TCR beta motif formed by eight highly homologous variants.

Sequencing used blood, either unsorted or a sorted T cell fraction (not recorded which). Source of these receptors: a male donor with ankylosing spondylitis.

This clonotype was seen repeatedly, ten times or more. The CDR3: CATGLKSSYNEQFF. CDR3 bases: TGTGCCACCGGACTGAAAAGCTCCTACAATGAGCAGTTCTTC. This sequence joins TRBV24-1 and TRBJ2-1; maybe TRBD2 (5 bases). Germline-derived CDR1 and CDR2 are KGHDR and SFDVKD. This CDR3 has 14 amino acids. Trimming took off 9 bases at V and 0 bases at J, with 11 bases between the two ends.

This chain joins TRBV10-2 and TRBJ2-1; 7 bases align to TRBD2. This CDR3 spans 15 amino acids. The germline gives CDR1 WSHSY, CDR2 SAAADI. With 8 bases clipped from V and 7 bases from J, the junction kept 14 bases outside the gene matches. CDR3 DNA: TGCGCCAGCTGGGATGGCGGGAGCTCTCCAAATGAGCAGTTCTTC. Translated: CASWDGGSSPNEQFF.

This clonotype was seen only a few times. This chain connects TRBV12-3 or TRBV12-4 to TRBJ2-3; D is unresolved. Trimming pared 3 bases from V and 4 bases from J, leaving 5 bases between. The CDR3 sequence is 12 residues long. DNA for the CDR3: TGTGCCAGCAGTTTGTTCGCAGATACGCAGTATTTT. As protein: CASSLFADTQYF.

This clonotype was found a few times. V is TRBV9 and J is TRBJ2-1, with D possibly TRBD1 on 6 matching bases. The CDR3 sequence is 17 residues long. The V and J ends lost 0 bases and 2 bases respectively, with 15 bases between them. The V gene's germline CDR1 is SGDLS and CDR2 YYNGEE. CDR3 protein: CASSVATPRGAYNEQFF. CDR3 nucleotides: TGTGCCAGCAGCGTAGCTACCCCCAGGGGTGCCTACAATGAGCAGTTCTTC.

This clonotype was seen more than once but under ten times. The rearrangement uses TRBV12-3 or TRBV12-4 and TRBJ1-3; D is ambiguous. Trimming shortened V by 6 bases and J by 9 bases, and 9 bases separated the two germline ends. This CDR3 contains 11 residues. The CDR3 nucleotides are TGTGCCAGCAGCCTCAGGAGCACCATATATTTT. It yields the protein CASSLRSTIYF.

V usage is TRBV4-2 and J usage is TRBJ2-1; 7 bases fit TRBD1. Germline CDR1 reads LGHNA; CDR2 reads YNFKEQ. V dropped 0 bases and J dropped 5; count of bases not matched to a gene: 10. This CDR3 has 17 residues. The CDR3, as DNA: TGTGCCAGCAGCCAAGATTCAGGGGGAGCCCCAGACAATGAGCAGTTCTTC. The encoded protein is CASSQDSGGAPDNEQFF.

This clonotype was found a few times. The rearrangement joins TRBV6-5 to TRBJ2-1, with TRBD1 as a possible D gene (5 bases). Germline values: CDR1 MNHEY, CDR2 SVGAGI. CDR3 length: 15 residues. The V gene lost 0 bases and the J gene lost 5 bases, with 11 bases spanning the gap. CDR3 sequence (DNA): TGTGCCAGCAGTTACTCGGACATTACCGACAATGAGCAGTTCTTC. Translation gives CASSYSDITDNEQFF.

This chain connects TRBV7-2 to TRBJ2-7; the match to TRBD1 covers 7 bases. V was clipped by 1 base and J by 4 bases; unmatched bases: 7. There are 15 residues in the CDR3. Germline values: CDR1 SGHTA, CDR2 FQGNSA. In DNA, the CDR3 is TGTGCCAGCAGCTTAGGGGGGACAGCGGATTACGAGCAGTACGTC. Translating it yields CASSLGGTADYEQYV.

This chain connects TRBV5-1 to TRBJ2-5; the D gene is possibly TRBD2 (6 bases). The CDR3 runs 15 residues. CDR1 SGHRS and CDR2 YFSETQ come from the germline V gene. Between the trimmed V and J ends, which lost 0 bases and 5 bases, there was a span of 14 bases. The CDR3 DNA is TGCGCCAGCAGCTTGGATGGTAGCGGCGAGGAGACCCAGTACTTC. As protein: CASSLDGSGEETQYF.

This clonotype was seen more than once but under ten times. V is TRBV18 and J is TRBJ1-5; 11 bases are a match to TRBD1. The length of the CDR3 is 15 residues. V was pared by 4 bases and J by 5 bases, with 4 bases of the junction left unmatched. Germline CDR1 and CDR2: KGHSH and LQKENI. In DNA form, the CDR3 reads TGTGCCAGCTCACTGGGACAGGGGGAGTATCAGCCCCAGCATTTT. Its protein product is CASSLGQGEYQPQHF. Full variable domain (missing parts from reference TRBV18 and TRBJ1-5): NAGVMQNPRHLVRRRGQEARLRCSPMKGHSHVYWYRQLPEEGLKFMVYLQKENIIDESGMPKERFSAEFPKEGPSILRIQQVVRGDSAAYFCASSLGQGEYQPQHFGDGTRLSIL.

This clonotype was found many times. V usage is TRBV7-2 and J usage is TRBJ2-7, with 7 bases that match TRBD1. Germline V CDR1 and CDR2: SGHTA, FQGNSA. The V and J ends lost 1 base and 3 bases, in that order; junction bases with no gene match: 3. CDR3 length: 14 amino acids. CDR3 in DNA: TGTGCCAGCAGCTTAGGGGGGACAGTCTACGAGCAGTACGTC. Residues: CASSLGGTVYEQYV.

This chain links TRBV6-1 with TRBJ1-6; D might be TRBD1 (6 bases). Trimming shortened V by 6 bases and J by 7 bases, and 13 bases separated the two germline ends. The CDR3 runs to 14 residues. CDR1 is MNHNS and CDR2 is SASEGT in the germline V gene. The CDR3 region is CASSRTVKNSPLHF. The CDR3 DNA sequence: TGTGCCAGCAGCCGGACAGTAAAGAATTCACCCCTCCACTTT.

This clonotype was seen a handful of times. The genes are TRBV18 and TRBJ2-7; 8 bases fit TRBD1. Trimming removed 5 bases from V and 2 bases from J; junction bases left unmatched: 8. Germline CDR1 KGHSH, CDR2 LQKENI. This CDR3 has 15 amino acids. CDR3 region: CASSFGQGLAYEQYF. As DNA, the CDR3 is TGTGCCAGCTCATTCGGACAGGGCCTTGCCTACGAGCAGTACTTC.

The table lists this clonotype with a few counts. The CDR3 loop reads CASSFRLAGAPNEQFF. As DNA, the CDR3 is TGTGCCAGTAGTTTTCGACTAGCGGGCGCCCCGAATGAGCAGTTCTTC. V gene TRBV19 combines with J gene TRBJ2-1; the match to TRBD2 covers 10 bases. V trimming: 5 bases; J trimming: 7 bases; junction bases outside the gene matches: 11. The CDR3 loop spans 16 amino acids. CDR1 LNHDA and CDR2 SQIVND come from the germline V gene (reference sequence).

The chain recombines TRBV7-2 with TRBJ2-6, with D unresolved. The CDR3 length is 17 residues. Germline V gives CDR1 SGHTA, CDR2 FQGNSA. Trimming cost V 0 bases and J 0 bases, with 9 bases left between them. CDR3 in DNA: TGTGCCAGCAGCTTAGCGCGTCAGAGCTCTGGGGCCAACGTCCTGACTTTC. It yields the protein CASSLARQSSGANVLTF.

The chain uses TRBV7-2 and TRBJ2-5; D unclear. The V end was cut by 2 bases, the J end by 0 bases, with 7 bases between. The CDR3 is 14 amino acids. CDR1 and CDR2 from the germline V gene are SGHTA and FQGNSA. CDR3 nucleotide sequence: TGTGCCAGCAGCTTAACCGCGGACCAAGAGACCCAGTACTTC. Its translation is CASSLTADQETQYF.

The chain joins TRBV6-1 to TRBJ2-1, with 7 bases that match TRBD2. The CDR3 contains 12 residues. Germline CDR1 reads MNHNS; CDR2 reads SASEGT. V was pared by 11 bases and J by 8 bases, with 9 bases of the junction left unmatched. The CDR3 nucleotides are TGTGCCCCCAAAGTGGCGGGGGATGAGCAGTTCTTC. This gives the protein CAPKVAGDEQFF.

This clonotype was seen only a few times. The chain has TRBV14 and TRBJ1-2; TRBD1 aligns across 8 bases. V lost 1 base to trimming and J lost 7 bases; unmatched junction nucleotides: 8. CDR1 SGHDN and CDR2 FVKESK come from the germline V gene. This CDR3 contains 15 residues. Written as DNA, the CDR3 is TGTGCCAGCAGCCAAGTTTCAGGGGGCGCCTTTGGCTACACCTTC. It encodes CASSQVSGGAFGYTF.

The chain recombines TRBV7-2 with TRBJ2-7; unclear D gene. CDR3 size: 12 residues. V was shortened by 5 bases and J by 3 bases, with 8 bases between the two germline ends. Germline V CDR1 and CDR2: SGHTA, FQGNSA. The CDR3 reads CASSPQNYEQYF. The CDR3, as DNA: TGTGCCAGCAGCCCCCAGAACTACGAGCAGTACTTC.

The DNA of the CDR3 is TGCGCCAGCAGCTCGGTGACAGGGGGTCATGGCTACACCTTC. Its protein product is CASSSVTGGHGYTF. This sequence joins TRBV5-1 and TRBJ1-2, with 9 bases fitting TRBD1. V shed 3 bases and J 6 bases; nucleotides not matched to a gene: 6. The CDR3 is made up of 14 amino acids. The germline V gene has CDR1 SGHRS and CDR2 YFSETQ.

The chain couples TRBV5-5 to TRBJ1-4; unclear D gene. Deletions cut 4 bases from V and 5 bases from J, with 15 bases between. The CDR3 length is 15 residues. The germline V gene has CDR1 SGHKS and CDR2 YYEKEE (reference sequence). The CDR3 nucleotides are TGTGCCAGCAGCCGGACGGATTCCTCGAATGAAAAACTGTTTTTT. Protein product: CASSRTDSSNEKLFF.

This clonotype was detected a few times. This rearrangement joins TRBV7-8 to TRBJ2-5; tentatively, D is TRBD2 (5 bases). Germline CDR1 SGHVS, CDR2 FQNEAQ. V gave up 5 bases and J gave up 1 base, with 11 bases separating them. This CDR3 contains 14 residues. The CDR3 bases are TGTGCCAGCAGCACATTGGACTTCCAAGAGACCCAGTACTTC. This sequence encodes CASSTLDFQETQYF.

This chain links TRBV9 with TRBJ2-5; 10 bases are shared with TRBD2. The germline gives CDR1 SGDLS, CDR2 YYNGEE. V trimming: 0 bases; J trimming: 2 bases; junction bases outside the gene matches: 4. The CDR3 spans 16 residues. In nucleotides, the CDR3 is TGTGCCAGCAGCGTAGGGGCTAGCGGGGGACAAGAGACCCAGTACTTC. Protein sequence: CASSVGASGGQETQYF.

In this sample, this clonotype turned up a few times. The chain has TRBV11-2 and TRBJ2-1, with 9 bases matching TRBD1. The CDR3 has 15 amino acids. Germline V gene lookup returns CDR1 SGHAT and CDR2 FQNNGV. The V and J ends lost 1 base and 8 bases, in that order; junction bases with no gene match: 6. DNA of the CDR3: TGTGCCAGCAGCTTAGTAGGACAGGGGTCCGATGAGCAGTTCTTC. Its translation: CASSLVGQGSDEQFF.

V is TRBV11-3 and J is TRBJ1-1; the D is unclear. The CDR3 is 14 amino acids. Germline CDR1 SGHNT, CDR2 YENEEA. V gave up 5 bases and J gave up 5 bases, with 15 bases separating them. In nucleotides, the CDR3 is TGTGCCAGCAGCCCCGGAACCTCGGAAACTGAAGCTTTCTTT. This translates into CASSPGTSETEAFF.